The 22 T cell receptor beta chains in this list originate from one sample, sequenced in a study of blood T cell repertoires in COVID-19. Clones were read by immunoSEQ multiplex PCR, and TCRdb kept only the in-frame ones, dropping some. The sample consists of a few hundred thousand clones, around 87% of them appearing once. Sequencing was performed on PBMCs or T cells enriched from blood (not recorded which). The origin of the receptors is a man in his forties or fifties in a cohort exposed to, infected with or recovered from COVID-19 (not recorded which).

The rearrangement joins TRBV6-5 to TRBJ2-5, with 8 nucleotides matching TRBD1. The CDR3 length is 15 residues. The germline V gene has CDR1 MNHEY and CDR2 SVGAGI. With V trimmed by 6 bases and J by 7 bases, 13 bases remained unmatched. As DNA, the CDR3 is TGTGCCAGCAGGAAAGGGGGACAGGCCACTTGGACCCAGTACTTC. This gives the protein CASRKGGQATWTQYF.

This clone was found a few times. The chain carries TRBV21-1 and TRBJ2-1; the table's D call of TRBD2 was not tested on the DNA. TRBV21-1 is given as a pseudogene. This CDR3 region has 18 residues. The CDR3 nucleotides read TGTGCCAGCAGCAAACGACTAGCGGGGCCAAGCTCCTACAATGAGCAGTTCTTC. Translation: CASSKRLAGPSSYNEQFF.

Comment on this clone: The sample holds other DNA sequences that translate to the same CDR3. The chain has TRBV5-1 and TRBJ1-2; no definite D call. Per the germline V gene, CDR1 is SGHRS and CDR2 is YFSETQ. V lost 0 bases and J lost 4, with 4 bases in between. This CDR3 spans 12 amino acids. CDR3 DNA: TGCGCCAGCAGCTTGGACAGCTATGGCTACACCTTC. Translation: CASSLDSYGYTF.

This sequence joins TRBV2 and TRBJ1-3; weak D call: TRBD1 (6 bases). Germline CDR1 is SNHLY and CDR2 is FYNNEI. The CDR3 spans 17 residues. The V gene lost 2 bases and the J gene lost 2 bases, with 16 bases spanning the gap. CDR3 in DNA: TGTGCCAGCAGTGAACAGCTGTACAGGGCCGCTGGAAACACCATATATTTT. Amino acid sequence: CASSEQLYRAAGNTIYF.

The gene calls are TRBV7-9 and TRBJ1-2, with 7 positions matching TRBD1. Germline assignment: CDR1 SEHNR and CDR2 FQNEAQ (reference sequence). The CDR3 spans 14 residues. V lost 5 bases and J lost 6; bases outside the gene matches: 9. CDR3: CASSQTTGYDGYTF. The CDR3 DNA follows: TGTGCCAGCAGCCAGACGACAGGGTACGATGGCTACACCTTC.

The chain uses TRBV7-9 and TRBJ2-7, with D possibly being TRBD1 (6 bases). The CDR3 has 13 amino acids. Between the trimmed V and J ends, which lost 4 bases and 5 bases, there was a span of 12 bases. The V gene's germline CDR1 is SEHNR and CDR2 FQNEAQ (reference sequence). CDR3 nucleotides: TGTGCCAGCAGCTACCGGGACACCCACGAGCAGTACTTC. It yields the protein CASSYRDTHEQYF.

The CDR3 sequence is CASSTGRGGLNYGYTF. The CDR3 DNA reads TGTGCCAGTAGTACCGGTCGGGGGGGTCTGAACTATGGCTACACCTTC. The rearrangement joins TRBV19 to TRBJ1-2, with D possibly TRBD1 on 5 matching bases. The length of the CDR3 is 16 residues. CDR1 is LNHDA and CDR2 is SQIVND in the germline V gene (reference sequence). V was cut by 4 bases and J by 2 bases, with 17 bases left in between.

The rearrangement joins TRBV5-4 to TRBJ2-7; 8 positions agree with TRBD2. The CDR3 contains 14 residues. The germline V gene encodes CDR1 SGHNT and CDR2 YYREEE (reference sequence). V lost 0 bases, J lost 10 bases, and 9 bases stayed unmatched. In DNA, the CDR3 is TGTGCCAGCAGCTTGGCGGGAGGGCCCCTAAAACAGTACTTC. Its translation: CASSLAGGPLKQYF.

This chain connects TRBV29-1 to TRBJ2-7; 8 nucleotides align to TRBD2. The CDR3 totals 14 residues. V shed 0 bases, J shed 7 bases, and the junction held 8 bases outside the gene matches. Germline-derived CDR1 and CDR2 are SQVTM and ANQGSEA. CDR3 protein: CSVEEHGRAGEQYF. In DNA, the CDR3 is TGCAGCGTTGAAGAACACGGGAGGGCCGGGGAGCAGTACTTC.

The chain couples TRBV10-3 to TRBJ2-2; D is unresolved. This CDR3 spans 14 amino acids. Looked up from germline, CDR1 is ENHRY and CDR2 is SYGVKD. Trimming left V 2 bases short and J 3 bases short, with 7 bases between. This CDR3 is CAISENEDTGELFF. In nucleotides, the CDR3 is TGTGCCATCAGTGAGAATGAGGACACCGGGGAGCTGTTTTTT.

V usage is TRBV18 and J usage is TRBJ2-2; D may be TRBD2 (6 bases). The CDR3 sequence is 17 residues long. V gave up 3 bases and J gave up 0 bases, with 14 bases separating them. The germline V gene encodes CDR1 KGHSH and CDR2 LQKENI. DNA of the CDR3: TGTGCCAGCTCACCCCGGGGCGGGGAATCGAACACCGGGGAGCTGTTTTTT. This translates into CASSPRGGESNTGELFF. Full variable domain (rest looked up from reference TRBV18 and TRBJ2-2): NAGVMQNPRHLVRRRGQEARLRCSPMKGHSHVYWYRQLPEEGLKFMVYLQKENIIDESGMPKERFSAEFPKEGPSILRIQQVVRGDSAAYFCASSPRGGESNTGELFFGEGSRLTVL.

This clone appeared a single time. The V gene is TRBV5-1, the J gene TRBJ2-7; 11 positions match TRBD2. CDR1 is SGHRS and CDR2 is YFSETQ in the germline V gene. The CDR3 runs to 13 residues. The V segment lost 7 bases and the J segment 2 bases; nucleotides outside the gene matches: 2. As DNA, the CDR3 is TGCGCCAGCGGGACTAGCGGACCCTACGAGCAGTACTTC. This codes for CASGTSGPYEQYF.

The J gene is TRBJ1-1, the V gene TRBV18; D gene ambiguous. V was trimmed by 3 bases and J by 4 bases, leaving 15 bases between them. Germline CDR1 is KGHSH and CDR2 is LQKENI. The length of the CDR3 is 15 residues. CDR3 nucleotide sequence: TGTGCCAGCTCACCCCCGGAGGTTTTGGGCACTGAAGCTTTCTTT. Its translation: CASSPPEVLGTEAFF. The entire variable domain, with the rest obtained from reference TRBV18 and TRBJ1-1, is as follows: NAGVMQNPRHLVRRRGQEARLRCSPMKGHSHVYWYRQLPEEGLKFMVYLQKENIIDESGMPKERFSAEFPKEGPSILRIQQVVRGDSAAYFCASSPPEVLGTEAFFGQGTRLTVV.

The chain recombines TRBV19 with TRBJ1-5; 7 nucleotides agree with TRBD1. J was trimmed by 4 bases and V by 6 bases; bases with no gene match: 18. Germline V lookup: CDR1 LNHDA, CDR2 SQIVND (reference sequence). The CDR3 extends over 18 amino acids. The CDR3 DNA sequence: TGTGCCAGTAGCCCGCGGTCGCGAGGGGGCGGCCTAAATCAGCCCCAGCATTTT. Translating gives CASSPRSRGGGLNQPQHF.

The CDR3 DNA sequence: TGTGCCAGCAGCCCAGGGGGAAGTGAGCAGTTCTTC. Residues: CASSPGGSEQFF. The chain combines TRBV7-9 with TRBJ2-1; 7 bases are a match to TRBD1. The V gene end was trimmed by 5 bases and the J gene end by 9 bases; junction bases not matched to a gene: 4. Germline values: CDR1 SEHNR, CDR2 FQNEAQ (reference sequence). The CDR3 spans 12 residues.

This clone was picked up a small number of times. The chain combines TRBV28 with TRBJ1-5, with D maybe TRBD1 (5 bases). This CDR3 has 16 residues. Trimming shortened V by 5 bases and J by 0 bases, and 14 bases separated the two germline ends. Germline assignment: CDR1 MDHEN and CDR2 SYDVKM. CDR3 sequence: CASSNLQGTSNQPQHF. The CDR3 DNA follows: TGTGCCAGCAGTAACCTTCAGGGTACTAGCAATCAGCCCCAGCATTTT.

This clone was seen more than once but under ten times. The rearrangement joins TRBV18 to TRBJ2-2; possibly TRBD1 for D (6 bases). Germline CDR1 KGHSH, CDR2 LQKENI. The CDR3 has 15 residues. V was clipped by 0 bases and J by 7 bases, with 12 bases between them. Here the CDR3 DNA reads TGTGCCAGCTCACCACCTTGGCAGGGGCACGGGGAGCTGTTTTTT. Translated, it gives CASSPPWQGHGELFF.

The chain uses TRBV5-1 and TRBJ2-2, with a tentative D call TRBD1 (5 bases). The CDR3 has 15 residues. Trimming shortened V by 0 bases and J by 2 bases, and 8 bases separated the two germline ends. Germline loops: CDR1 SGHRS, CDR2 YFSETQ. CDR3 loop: CASSLVRGNTGELFF. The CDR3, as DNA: TGCGCCAGCAGCTTGGTTAGGGGAAACACCGGGGAGCTGTTTTTT.

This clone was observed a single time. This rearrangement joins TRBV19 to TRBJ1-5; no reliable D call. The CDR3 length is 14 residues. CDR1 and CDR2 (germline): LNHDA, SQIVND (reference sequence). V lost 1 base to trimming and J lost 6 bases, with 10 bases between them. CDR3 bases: TGTGCCAGTAGTATAGGGAGGGCGGGTCAGCCCCAGCATTTT. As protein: CASSIGRAGQPQHF.

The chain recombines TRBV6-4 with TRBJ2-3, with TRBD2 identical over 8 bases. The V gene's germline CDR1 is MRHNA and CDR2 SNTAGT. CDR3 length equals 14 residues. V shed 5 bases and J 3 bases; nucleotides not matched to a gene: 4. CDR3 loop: CASSITGGTDTQYF. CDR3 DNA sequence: TGTGCCAGCAGTATTACGGGAGGGACAGATACGCAGTATTTT.

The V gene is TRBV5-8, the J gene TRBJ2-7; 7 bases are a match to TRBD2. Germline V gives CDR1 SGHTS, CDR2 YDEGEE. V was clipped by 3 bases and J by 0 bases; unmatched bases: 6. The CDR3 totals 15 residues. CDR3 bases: TGTGCCAGCAGCTCCCGGGACTACAGCTCCTACGAGCAGTACTTC. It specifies CASSSRDYSSYEQYF.

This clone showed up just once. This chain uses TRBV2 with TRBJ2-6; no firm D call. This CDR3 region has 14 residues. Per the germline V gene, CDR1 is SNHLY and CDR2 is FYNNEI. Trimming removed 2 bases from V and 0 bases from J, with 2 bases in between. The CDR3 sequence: CASSELSGANVLTF. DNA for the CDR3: TGTGCCAGCAGTGAACTCTCTGGGGCCAACGTCCTGACTTTC.